The sample holds a few counts of the clone carrying this T cell receptor (beta chain). The antigen remains unidentified. The record originates from a study of regulatory T cells in long-lasting Graves disease. HTBI primers from iRepertoire and Arm-PCR of CDR3 regions yielded the TCR beta libraries. TCRdb used MiXCR to reprocess the multiplex PCR reads, holding one entry per CDR3 protein. This sample yields 550,000 to 600,000 distinct CDR3 sequences, of which about 16% are seen a single time; about 12% belongs to the top ten. Study results and limitations: With 2,500 to 3,500 shared public clonotypes, persistent patients exceeded new patients, who shared more than 750. Graves' patients with persistent disease showed TCR diversity lower than patients newly diagnosed.

Regarding time point: newly diagnosed GD, antithyroid drugs for less than 3 months. From PBMCs, RNA was extracted and then used to make the TCR library. The J segment lost 3 bases and the V segment lost 6 bases, leaving 9 bases of the junction unmatched. The CDR3 is 16 residues long. Germline V gene sequence: CDR1 MNHNS, CDR2 SASEGT. The same specimen was also included in a second study, on T cells in Graves' hyperthyroidism and ophthalmopathy. Per that paper: Exclusion followed for patients with uncontrolled infection, other autoimmune disease, pregnancy or lactation. The TCR CDR3 was amplified in a first-round RT-PCR using the HTBI primer set.

The sequence came from a man younger than 35 with Graves disease. Here the sequenced sample was peripheral blood mononuclear cells (PBMCs), taken at new diagnosis, from a patient treated with antithyroid drugs. The V gene is TRBV6-1, the J gene TRBJ2-2; 8 positions agree with TRBD1. Here the CDR3 reads CASRPRGLVDTGELFF. For the CDR3, the DNA is TGTGCCAGCAGACCCAGGGGGCTTGTAGACACCGGGGAGCTGTTTTTT.